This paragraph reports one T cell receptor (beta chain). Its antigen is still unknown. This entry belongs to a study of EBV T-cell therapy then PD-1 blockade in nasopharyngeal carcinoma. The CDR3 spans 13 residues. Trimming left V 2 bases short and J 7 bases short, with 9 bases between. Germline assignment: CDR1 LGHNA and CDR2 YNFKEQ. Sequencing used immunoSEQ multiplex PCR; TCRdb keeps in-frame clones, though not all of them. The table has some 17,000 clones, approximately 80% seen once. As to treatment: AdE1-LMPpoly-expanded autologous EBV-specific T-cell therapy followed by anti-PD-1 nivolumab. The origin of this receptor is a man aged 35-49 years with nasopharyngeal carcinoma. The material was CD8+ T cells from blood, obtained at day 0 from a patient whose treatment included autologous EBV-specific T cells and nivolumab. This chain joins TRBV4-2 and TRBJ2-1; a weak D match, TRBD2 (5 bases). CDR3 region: CASSQTPGNEQFF. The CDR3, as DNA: TGTGCCAGCAGCCAAACACCGGGGAATGAGCAGTTCTTC.